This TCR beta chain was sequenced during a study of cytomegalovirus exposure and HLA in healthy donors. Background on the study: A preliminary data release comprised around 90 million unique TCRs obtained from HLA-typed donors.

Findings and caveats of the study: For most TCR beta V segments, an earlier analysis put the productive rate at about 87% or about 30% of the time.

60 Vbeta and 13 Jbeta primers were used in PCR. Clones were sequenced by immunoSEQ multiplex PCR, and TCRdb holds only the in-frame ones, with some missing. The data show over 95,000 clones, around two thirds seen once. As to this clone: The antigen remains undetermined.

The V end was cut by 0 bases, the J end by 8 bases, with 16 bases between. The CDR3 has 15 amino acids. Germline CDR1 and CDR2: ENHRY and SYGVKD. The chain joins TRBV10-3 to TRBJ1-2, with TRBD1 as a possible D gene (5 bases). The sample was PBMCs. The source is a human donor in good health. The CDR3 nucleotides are TGTGCCATCAGTGAGTCGGGCAGGGTCATCGGGGGCTACACCTTC. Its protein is CAISESGRVIGGYTF.